The entry below gives a single T cell receptor beta chain sequence along with its context. Its antigen is not yet known. One base away there is no much larger clone; base qualities are not given. This record belongs to a study of blood T cell repertoires in COVID-19 (dated by TCRdb to the early 2020s). Regarding the study in general: Collaborator samples came from the United States, Italy and Spain and covered acute and convalescent phases of COVID-19. Nearly every sample came with metadata listing a de-identified subject ID, COVID-19 status, age in years and sex. The prospective study material was composed of cDNA or gDNA derived from T cells, B-cell-depleted T cells, or PBMCs. A freely available public database, intended as a resource for researchers studying the immune response to SARS-CoV-2, is where the repertoires were released. HLA class I and class II types, where available, came from metadata supplied by the sample provider rather than from assay-based typing. The samples were drawn from two sources: the first 160 participants of the ongoing ImmuneRACE study, and 1,200 or so subjects contributed by 6 global collaborators. Deeply sampled blood TCRbeta repertoires from subjects exposed to, actively infected with, or recovered from COVID-19 were included in the dataset. Broad study findings and their caveats: The quantity of clinical and demographic metadata differed by source and by participant and was supplied without curation.

TCRbeta CDR3 regions were amplified from genomic DNA by means of the immunoSEQ Assay, a bias-controlled multiplex PCR. The paper's processing steps were these. Within the assay, amplification of reference gene primers was used to estimate how many nucleated cells each sample contained. To quantify the absolute abundance of each unique TCRbeta CDR3 rearrangement, sequence reads were collapsed and filtered. For each sample, productive Simpson clonality was calculated as the square root of Simpson's diversity index over productive rearrangements. Imported from immuneACCESS, the table was reduced by TCRdb to in-frame sequences with V and J called. These copies leave out some clones; in studies compared against another copy, an unresolved V gene accounts for under half, and the cause of the remainder is not known. D and trimming come from the DNA, and the V and J calls and clone size come from that table. For this sample the table gives about 110,000 clones, of which over 75% were detected only once. Approximately 4% of the sample lies in the top ten.

Whole blood was collected in K2EDTA tubes by collaborating institutions according to the institutions' own protocols. For TCRbeta analysis, collaborator samples were shipped as frozen whole blood, as isolated PBMCs, or as DNA extracted from either sample type. The cysteine opens and the phenylalanine closes a CDR3 of 15 amino acids. Only the CDR3 part of the read is kept: 45 bases, read in frame from the first base. In the germline V gene, CDR1 corresponds to SNHLY and CDR2 to FYNNEI. V is pruned by 5 bases and J by 3 bases, leaving 7 bases of the junction without a gene match. The sequence links TRBV2 to TRBJ1-5; 7 of the junction bases match TRBD1. The sequence came from a woman in her seventies with acute or convalescent COVID-19. Sequenced input: peripheral blood. In nucleotide form, the sequence is TGTGCCAGCAGTCAAGACAGGGAATTCAATCAGCCCCAGCATTTT. Its translation reads: CASSQDREFNQPQHF.